The 21 T cell receptor beta chains below were found in one sample sequenced in a study of T cell repertoires in cytomegalovirus infection. One entry per CDR3 protein, called by TCRdb with MiXCR from the reads. This table has roughly 600,000 distinct CDR3 sequences, roughly a quarter appearing once. Sequencing was done on a sample of CD8+ T cells from PBMCs. Every receptor here comes from a human donor in good health (CMV status not recorded). Some clones in this sample may be carry-over from other donors' samples.

This clonotype was observed many times. V gene TRBV7-3 combines with J gene TRBJ2-5, with D perhaps matching TRBD2 (5 bases). Germline CDR1 reads SGHTA; CDR2 reads FQGTGA. Trimming removed 7 bases from V and 8 bases from J, with 17 bases in between. The CDR3 runs to 13 residues. This CDR3 is CASTNKSRGTQYF. CDR3 nucleotide sequence: TGTGCCAGCACCAATAAGTCCCGGGGTACCCAGTACTTC. Variable domain in full (rest from reference TRBV7-3 and TRBJ2-5): GAGVSQTPSNKVTEKGKYVELRCDPISGHTALYWYRQSLGQGPEFLIYFQGTGAADDSGLPNDRFFAVRPEGSVSTLKIQRTERGDSAVYLCASTNKSRGTQYFGPGTRLLVL.

The rearrangement links TRBV7-4 to TRBJ1-2; TRBD1 aligns across 8 bases. The CDR3 has 13 residues. Per germline, CDR1 SGHVT and CDR2 SQSDAQ. After removal of 8 bases from V and 7 bases from J, the junction contained 9 bases not matched to a gene. The CDR3: CASGLGQEGGYTF. CDR3 coding DNA: TGTGCCAGCGGCCTGGGACAGGAAGGTGGCTACACCTTC.

The chain recombines TRBV19 with TRBJ1-1, with D possibly TRBD1 on 6 matching bases. V gave up 3 bases and J gave up 4 bases, with 15 bases separating them. This CDR3 comprises 15 residues. Germline assignment: CDR1 LNHDA and CDR2 SQIVND (reference sequence). The DNA of the CDR3 is TGTGCCAGTAGTATTTGGGGACAACGTAGCACTGAAGCTTTCTTT. Its protein is CASSIWGQRSTEAFF.

This clonotype was recorded a few times. The gene calls are TRBV27 and TRBJ2-1; 8 positions match TRBD1. The length of the CDR3 is 15 residues. After removal of 5 bases from V and 8 bases from J, the junction contained 11 bases not matched to a gene. The germline V gene encodes CDR1 MNHEY and CDR2 SMNVEV (reference sequence). The CDR3 region is CASSLRGRGWYEQFF. The CDR3 DNA follows: TGTGCCAGCAGTCTCAGGGGGCGCGGGTGGTATGAGCAGTTCTTC.

The table lists this clonotype with many counts. The chain uses TRBV7-3 and TRBJ2-1; D is possibly TRBD1 (6 bases). In germline, CDR1 is SGHTA, CDR2 FQGTGA. The CDR3 loop spans 13 amino acids. Trimming left V 4 bases short and J 6 bases short, with 10 bases between. The chain's CDR3 is CASSSPDSNEQFF. DNA for the CDR3: TGTGCCAGCAGCTCCCCGGACAGCAATGAGCAGTTCTTC.

This clonotype was seen ten or more times. The chain has TRBV7-9 and TRBJ1-1; no firm D call. Between the trimmed V and J ends, which lost 1 base and 13 bases, there was a span of 19 bases. The germline gives CDR1 SEHNR, CDR2 FQNEAQ (reference sequence). This CDR3 spans 14 amino acids. This CDR3 is CASSLVLVQGIGFF. The CDR3 DNA is TGTGCCAGCAGCTTAGTACTCGTCCAAGGTATCGGTTTCTTT.

The sample holds many counts of this clonotype. The chain couples TRBV7-9 to TRBJ1-1, with D hard to call. CDR1 is SEHNR and CDR2 is FQNEAQ in the germline V gene (reference sequence). Trimming left V 5 bases short and J 3 bases short, with 16 bases between. This CDR3 contains 15 residues. The CDR3 bases are TGTGCCAGCAGCCCCCAGAAGGGATTGGACACTGAAGCTTTCTTT. Residues: CASSPQKGLDTEAFF.

This clonotype was seen repeatedly, ten times or more. The V and J genes are TRBV6-1 and TRBJ2-1; D is possibly TRBD2 (5 bases). From germline, CDR1 is MNHNS and CDR2 SASEGT. V was shortened by 5 bases and J by 2 bases, with 19 bases between the two germline ends. The CDR3 loop spans 17 amino acids. CDR3 region: CASSPNSPLLAYNEQFF. CDR3 nucleotides: TGTGCCAGCAGTCCTAACAGCCCTCTACTAGCCTACAATGAGCAGTTCTTC.

About this clonotype: At one boundary the junction diverges from the germline segment, which might be a read error. V and J are TRBV6-8 and TRBJ1-6; TRBD1 might be the D (6 bases). Germline CDR1 is MNHGY and CDR2 is SAAAGT. This CDR3 comprises 16 residues. The chain's CDR3 is CANSSGNTGFGSPLHF. CDR3 DNA sequence: TGTGCCAACAGTTCCGGGAATACAGGGTTTGGATCACCCCTCCACTTT.

This clonotype was recorded many times. This chain connects TRBV7-3 to TRBJ2-1; 7 bases align to TRBD1. The CDR3 totals 18 residues. Germline V gene lookup returns CDR1 SGHTA and CDR2 FQGTGA. With 5 bases clipped from V and 3 bases from J, the junction kept 16 bases outside the gene matches. CDR3 in amino acids: CASSAGGRGSRYYNEQFF. The CDR3 coding sequence is TGTGCCAGCAGCGCAGGGGGTCGGGGCTCGAGGTACTACAATGAGCAGTTCTTC.

The sample holds a few counts of this clonotype. The chain has TRBV5-6 and TRBJ2-3; weak D call: TRBD2 (5 bases). From germline, CDR1 is SGHDT and CDR2 YYEEEE. The CDR3 consists of 17 residues. The germline V and J ends were trimmed by 0 bases and 0 bases, with 14 bases remaining between them. The CDR3 reads CASSLGFGITSTDTQYF. The CDR3 DNA reads TGTGCCAGCAGCTTGGGGTTCGGGATAACTAGCACAGATACGCAGTATTTT.

This clonotype was seen a handful of times. The chain is built from TRBV7-9 and TRBJ1-5; no clear D. The V end lost 4 bases, the J end lost 9 bases, and 10 bases lay between the germline ends. The CDR3 is made up of 12 amino acids. Per the germline V gene, CDR1 is SEHNR and CDR2 is FQNEAQ (reference sequence). In DNA, the CDR3 is TGTGCCAGCAGCTCCGCGGGTGGGCCCCAGCATTTT. This codes for CASSSAGGPQHF. The entire variable domain, with the rest obtained from reference TRBV7-9 and TRBJ1-5, is as follows: DTGVSQNPRHKITKRGQNVTFRCDPISEHNRLYWYRQTLGQGPEFLTYFQNEAQLEKSRLLSDRFSAERPKGSFSTLEIQRTEQGDSAMYLCASSSAGGPQHFGDGTRLSIL.

The rearrangement links TRBV20-1 to TRBJ2-2, with 9 bases matching TRBD2. The V segment lost 2 bases and the J segment 4 bases; nucleotides outside the gene matches: 8. Germline lookup yields CDR1 DFQATT and CDR2 SNEGSKA (reference sequence). The CDR3 is made up of 16 amino acids. CDR3 bases: TGCAGTGCTAGACTACTAGCGGGCCTACCCACCGGGGAGCTGTTTTTT. Amino acid sequence: CSARLLAGLPTGELFF.

The chain links TRBV6-2 or TRBV6-3 to TRBJ1-1, with D perhaps TRBD1 (5 bases). The germline V gene encodes CDR1 MNHEY and CDR2 SVGEGT. This CDR3 has 16 residues. V lost 4 bases, J lost 5 bases, and 20 bases lay in between. The CDR3 nucleotides read TGTGCCAGCAGTTCTCCTGGGGCTCGGGAGGGTACTGAAGCTTTCTTT. Amino acids: CASSSPGAREGTEAFF.

This clonotype was counted at least ten times. This chain uses TRBV7-8 with TRBJ2-6; D is possibly TRBD1 (6 bases). V was trimmed by 2 bases and J by 2 bases, leaving 10 bases between them. CDR1 SGHVS and CDR2 FQNEAQ come from the germline V gene. This CDR3 is 16 amino acids long. The chain's CDR3 is CASSLTGIAGANVLTF. The CDR3 DNA follows: TGTGCCAGCAGCTTAACAGGGATTGCTGGGGCCAACGTCCTGACTTTC.

V usage is TRBV29-1 and J usage is TRBJ2-7, with a weak D call TRBD1 (6 bases). The ends were cut back, 5 bases at V and 3 bases at J, with 14 bases in the middle. The V gene's germline CDR1 is SQVTM and CDR2 ANQGSEA. This CDR3 has 13 residues. CDR3 in amino acids: CSVREGDNYEQYV. The DNA for the CDR3 is TGCAGCGTTCGAGAGGGGGATAACTACGAGCAGTACGTC.

The CDR3 sequence: CASSPSGQDPNEKLFF. The CDR3 region has the DNA TGTGCCAGCTCACCTAGCGGACAGGACCCAAATGAAAAACTGTTTTTT. The chain has TRBV18 and TRBJ1-4; 7 bases align to TRBD1. V shed 3 bases and J 5 bases; nucleotides not matched to a gene: 9. CDR3 length equals 16 residues. Germline assignment: CDR1 KGHSH and CDR2 LQKENI.

This clonotype was seen a few times. The CDR3 region has the DNA TGTGCTAGTGGCCCAGGACTTGGGACCCAGTACTTC. Amino acids: CASGPGLGTQYF. The rearrangement links TRBV12-5 to TRBJ2-5, with D possibly TRBD2 on 5 matching bases. This CDR3 spans 12 amino acids. The V end was cut by 6 bases, the J end by 7 bases, with 12 bases between. Per the germline V gene, CDR1 is LGHNT and CDR2 is FRNRAP.

A few counts support this clonotype. This chain connects TRBV5-6 to TRBJ2-4; unclear D gene. Germline loops: CDR1 SGHDT, CDR2 YYEEEE. This CDR3 is 14 amino acids long. V was clipped by 0 bases and J by 3 bases, with 7 bases between them. The DNA of the CDR3 is TGTGCCAGCAGCTTGGTGTATGACAAAAACATTCAGTACTTC. Its translation is CASSLVYDKNIQYF.

A few counts support this clonotype. This sequence joins TRBV6-5 and TRBJ2-1; maybe TRBD2 (7 bases). Trimming removed 6 bases from V and 2 bases from J, with 17 bases in between. The CDR3 runs 16 residues. CDR1 MNHEY and CDR2 SVGAGI come from the germline V gene. The CDR3 DNA follows: TGTGCCAGCAGCAACTGGGGGGGGCCCACCTACAATGAGCAGTTCTTC. Protein product: CASSNWGGPTYNEQFF.

The rearrangement uses TRBV12-3 or TRBV12-4 and TRBJ2-1; D ambiguous. This CDR3 contains 14 residues. Deletions cut 0 bases from V and 4 bases from J, with 7 bases between. The CDR3 DNA reads TGTGCCAGCAGTTTAGCGCACGGATACAATGAGCAGTTCTTC. It codes for CASSLAHGYNEQFF.